The 11 T cell receptor beta chains given below trace back to one sample, sequenced in a study of CD8+CD57+ T cells in acquired aplastic anemia. Using genomic DNA as the template, TCR beta VDJ and CDR3 profiling was carried out. TCRdb passed the reads through MiXCR, listing each CDR3 protein once. The sample records approximately 380,000 distinct CDR3 sequences, 65% to 80% being singletons. The sample was sorted CD4+, CD8+, or CD8+CD57+ T cells (not recorded which) from PBMCs. These receptors originate from a human donor in good health, serving as a control.

The rearrangement links TRBV7-2 to TRBJ1-2; possibly TRBD1 for D (5 bases). The V end was cut by 3 bases, the J end by 5 bases, with 34 bases between. Germline CDR1 reads SGHTA; CDR2 reads FQGNSA. The CDR3 contains 21 residues. The CDR3 loop is CASSFYSWSNSPLRASYGYTF. The CDR3 coding sequence is TGTGCCAGCAGCTTCTACAGCTGGAGTAATTCACCCCTCAGGGCTAGTTATGGCTACACCTTC.

The chain links TRBV20-1 to TRBJ1-2, with D uncertain. Germline V gene data show CDR1 as DFQATT and CDR2 as SNEGSKA (reference sequence). The V end was cut by 5 bases, the J end by 11 bases, with 18 bases between. This CDR3 contains 12 residues. CDR3 amino acids: CSAQEHPYEYTF. The CDR3 nucleotides are TGCAGTGCTCAAGAACACCCCTACGAGTACACCTTC.

This clonotype appeared a few times. A much more abundant neighbour one base away suggests this may be a read error. V and J are TRBV2 and TRBJ1-2; 11 bases align to TRBD1. The CDR3 covers 14 residues. In germline, CDR1 is SNHLY, CDR2 FYNNEI. The CDR3 loop reads CANSPGQGDYGYTF. In nucleotides, the CDR3 is TGTGCCAACAGTCCGGGACAGGGGGACTATGGCTACACCTTC. The full variable domain, its missing parts supplied by reference TRBV2 and TRBJ1-2, is EPEVTQTPSHQVTQMGQEVILRCVPISNHLYFYWYRQILGQKVEFLVSFYNNEISEKSEIFDDQFSVERPDGSNFTLKIRSTKLEDSAMYFCANSPGQGDYGYTFGSGTRLTVV.

As for this clonotype: Compared with germline, one end of the junction differs, possibly owing to a read error. The chain employs TRBV7-2 and TRBJ1-3, with 7 bases lining up with TRBD1. Per germline, CDR1 SGHTA and CDR2 FQGNSA. This CDR3 comprises 16 residues. CDR3 sequence reads: CASSPWDRESGYTIYF. The CDR3 nucleotides are TGTGCCAGTAGCCCTTGGGACAGAGAGTCTGGATACACCATATATTTT.

The chain uses TRBV5-1 and TRBJ1-1; no reliable D call. Germline CDR1 reads SGHRS; CDR2 reads YFSETQ. The CDR3 covers 13 residues. V lost 4 bases and J 7 bases, leaving 14 bases between the germline ends. CDR3 DNA sequence: TGCGCCAGCAGCGTGGTAGGGTCTTATGAAGCTTTCTTT. This codes for CASSVVGSYEAFF.

In its sample, this clonotype was seen many times. V gene TRBV4-2 combines with J gene TRBJ1-2, with TRBD1 matching 12 bases. The CDR3 contains 15 residues. V lost 2 bases to trimming and J lost 8 bases; unmatched junction nucleotides: 6. Germline CDR1 LGHNA, CDR2 YNFKEQ. The CDR3 protein is CASSQPGQGARGYTF. The CDR3 region has the DNA TGTGCCAGCAGCCAACCGGGACAGGGGGCTCGAGGCTACACCTTC.

V is TRBV2 and J is TRBJ1-1; tentative D call: TRBD1 (6 bases). Trimming shortened V by 6 bases and J by 11 bases, and 22 bases separated the two germline ends. The germline gives CDR1 SNHLY, CDR2 FYNNEI. CDR3 length equals 14 residues. The CDR3, as DNA: TGTGCCAGCAGGGCCGGGACAACTAGCACTGGGGCTTTCTTT. The encoded protein is CASRAGTTSTGAFF.

A remark on this clonotype: Its ends do not fully match the called genes, so a read error is possible. V and J are TRBV5-1 and TRBJ2-1; D gene ambiguous. Germline CDR1 reads SGHRS; CDR2 reads YFSETQ. The CDR3 is 17 amino acids. The CDR3 reads CASSEEQHASSYNEQFF. In DNA, the CDR3 is TGTGCCAGCAGTGAAGAACAACATGCAAGCTCCTACAATGAGCAGTTCTTC.

The rearrangement links TRBV27 to TRBJ1-5; TRBD1 matches 10 bases. Germline-derived CDR1 and CDR2 are MNHEY and SMNVEV (reference sequence). The CDR3 has 17 residues. With V trimmed by 1 base and J by 0 bases, 3 bases remained unmatched. CDR3 in DNA: TGTGCCAGCAGTTTATTCGGGACAGGGGATAGCAATCAGCCCCAGCATTTT. Protein: CASSLFGTGDSNQPQHF.

The chain carries TRBV11-3 and TRBJ1-3, with 8 bases lining up with TRBD1. CDR3 length: 17 amino acids. Germline V gene data show CDR1 as SGHNT and CDR2 as YENEEA. V lost 3 bases, J lost 11 bases, and 18 bases stayed unmatched. This chain's CDR3 is CASSLNEQGGPGNAIYF. The DNA of the CDR3 is TGTGCCAGCAGCTTGAATGAACAGGGGGGGCCAGGGAACGCCATATATTTT.

Comment on this clonotype: At one of its ends the junction is not consistent with the germline gene, which may arise from a read error. The V and J genes are TRBV7-2 and TRBJ1-6; a possible D gene is TRBD1 (5 bases). The CDR3 extends over 15 amino acids. Germline assignment: CDR1 SGHTA and CDR2 FQGNSA. CDR3 nucleotide sequence: TGTGCCAGCAGCGCCGGCAGGGCATGGAATTCACCGCTCCACTTT. It specifies CASSAGRAWNSPLHF.